This paragraph covers one T cell receptor (beta chain) sequence. The ends were cut back, 3 bases at V and 5 bases at J, with 6 bases in the middle. CDR3 length: 12 residues. CDR1 SGDLS and CDR2 YYNGEE come from the germline V gene. The sample originates from a study of technical replicates of blood from a few donors. Profiling relied on immunoSEQ multiplex PCR, and the TCRdb table lists in-frame clones only, not all of them. The sample consists of 67,000 or so clones, roughly 89% of them appearing once. The chain carries TRBV9 and TRBJ2-1; D unresolved. The clonotype comes from a human donor in good health. Specimen: T cells isolated from PBMCs. The CDR3 reads CASSASNNEQFF. The CDR3 bases are TGTGCCAGCAGCGCATCAAACAATGAGCAGTTCTTC.